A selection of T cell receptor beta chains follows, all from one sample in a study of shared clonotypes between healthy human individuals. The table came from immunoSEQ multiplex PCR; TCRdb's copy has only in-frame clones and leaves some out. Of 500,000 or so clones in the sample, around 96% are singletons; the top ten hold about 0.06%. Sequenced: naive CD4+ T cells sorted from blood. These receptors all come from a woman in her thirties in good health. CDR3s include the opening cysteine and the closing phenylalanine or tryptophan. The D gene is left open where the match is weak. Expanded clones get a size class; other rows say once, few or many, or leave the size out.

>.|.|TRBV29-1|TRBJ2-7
TGCAGCGTTGAAGACGTCCGGGAGCCCTACGAGCAGTACTTC
CSVEDVREPYEQYF
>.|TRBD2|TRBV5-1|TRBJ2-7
TGCGCCAGCAGCACACTAGCGGGAGATTACGAGCAGTACTTC
CASSTLAGDYEQYF
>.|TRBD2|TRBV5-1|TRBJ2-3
TGCGCCAGCAGCTTGCCGTTAGCGGGAGGGCAGGGTCCGAGCACAGATACGCAGTATTTT
CASSLPLAGGQGPSTDTQYF
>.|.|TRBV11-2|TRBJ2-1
TGTGCCAGCAGCTTAGCAGGCTACAATGAGCAGTTCTTC
CASSLAGYNEQFF
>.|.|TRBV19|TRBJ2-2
TGTGCCAGTAGTGCCCGGACTGGGGCCGGGGAGCTGTTTTTT
CASSARTGAGELFF
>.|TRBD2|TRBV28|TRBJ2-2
TGTGCCAGCAGTGCCCTACTAGCGGGGAACACCGGGGAGCTGTTTTTT
CASSALLAGNTGELFF
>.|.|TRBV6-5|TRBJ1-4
TGTGCCAGCAGTTATAGCCCCAGCGGTACTAATGAAAAACTGTTTTTT
CASSYSPSGTNEKLFF
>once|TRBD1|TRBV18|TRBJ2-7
TGTGCCAGCGACAGGGGGGGTGACTACGAGCAGTACTTC
CASDRGGDYEQYF
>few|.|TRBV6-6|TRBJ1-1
TGTGCCAGCAGTTACTCAACCGGAGGGGGTGAAGCTTTCTTT
CASSYSTGGGEAFF
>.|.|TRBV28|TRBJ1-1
TGTGCCAGCAGAGAGGACAGAAACACTGAAGCTTTCTTT
CASREDRNTEAFF
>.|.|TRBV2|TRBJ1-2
TGTGCCAGCGTCGCTCCAGGGGCGGACTATGGCTACACCTTC
CASVAPGADYGYTF
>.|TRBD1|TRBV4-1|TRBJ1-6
TGCGCCAGCAGCCACCCGGGACAGGGTTCACCCCTCCACTTT
CASSHPGQGSPLHF